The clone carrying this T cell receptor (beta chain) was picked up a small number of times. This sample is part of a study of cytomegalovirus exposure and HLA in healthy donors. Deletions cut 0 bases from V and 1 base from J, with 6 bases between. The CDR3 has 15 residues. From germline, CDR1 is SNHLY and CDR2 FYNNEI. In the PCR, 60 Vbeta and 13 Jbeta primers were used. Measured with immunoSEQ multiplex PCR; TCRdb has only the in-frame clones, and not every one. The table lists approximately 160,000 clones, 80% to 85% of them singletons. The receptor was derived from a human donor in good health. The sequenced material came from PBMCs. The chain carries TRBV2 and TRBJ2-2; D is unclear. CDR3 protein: CASSEARMNTGELFF. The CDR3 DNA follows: TGTGCCAGCAGTGAAGCGCGTATGAACACCGGGGAGCTGTTTTTT.